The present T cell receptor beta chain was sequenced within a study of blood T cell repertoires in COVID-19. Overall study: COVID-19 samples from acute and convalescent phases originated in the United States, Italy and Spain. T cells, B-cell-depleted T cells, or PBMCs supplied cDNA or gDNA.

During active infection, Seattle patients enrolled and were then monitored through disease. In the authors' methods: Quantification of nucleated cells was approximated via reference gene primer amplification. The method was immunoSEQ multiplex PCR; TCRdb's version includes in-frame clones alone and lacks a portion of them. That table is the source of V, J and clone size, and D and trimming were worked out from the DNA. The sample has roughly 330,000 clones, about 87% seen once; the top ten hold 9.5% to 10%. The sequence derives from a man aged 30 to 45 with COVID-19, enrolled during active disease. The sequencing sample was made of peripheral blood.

The CDR3 reads CASSSYNEQFF. The CDR3 DNA sequence: TGTGCCAGCAGTTCATACAATGAGCAGTTCTTC. This chain connects TRBV28 to TRBJ2-1; D is unclear. Trimming took 4 bases from V and 4 from J, leaving 2 bases between them. There are 11 residues in the CDR3. Germline CDR1 reads MDHEN; CDR2 reads SYDVKM.